The 30 T cell receptor beta chains given below trace back to one sample, sequenced in a study of CXCR3-negative and CXCR3-positive naive CD8 T cells. The libraries of TRB cDNA were constructed through 5' RACE using UMI labels. TCRdb reprocessed the 5' RACE reads and reports one entry per CDR3 protein, with no DNA. There are fewer than 90,000 distinct CDR3 sequences in the sample, with roughly 1.6% held by the top ten. Material for sequencing was naive CXCR3- CD8+ T cells from blood. The subset here: CD45RO-CCR7+CD27+CD95- naive CD8+ T cells lacking CXCR3 (TNR3-). The receptor set was obtained from a human donor in good health. Some clones in this sample may be carry-over from other donors' samples.

The CDR3 protein is CSVVGFPTEAFF. V usage is TRBV29-1 and J usage is TRBJ1-1. CDR3 length equals 12 residues. Germline assignment: CDR1 SQVTM and CDR2 ANQGSEA.

The V gene is TRBV28, the J gene TRBJ2-7; the TCRdb call, TRBD2, lacks DNA for checking. This CDR3 has 15 residues. Germline values: CDR1 MDHEN, CDR2 SYDVKM. The CDR3 region is CASSLRGLRSYEQYF.

This chain connects TRBV29-1 to TRBJ2-1. The length of the CDR3 is 15 residues. Germline CDR1 is SQVTM and CDR2 is ANQGSEA. CDR3 residues: CSVGAQASSYNEQFF.

The gene calls are TRBV9 and TRBJ2-7; TCRdb's D gene call, TRBD1, goes unchecked for lack of DNA. This CDR3 has 13 residues. The germline V gene has CDR1 SGDLS and CDR2 YYNGEE. CDR3 protein: CASSGGQGYEQYF.

V and J are TRBV15 and TRBJ2-3; TCRdb reports TRBD2, a call that lacks DNA to check it against. Germline V lookup: CDR1 LNHNV, CDR2 YYDKDF (reference sequence). CDR3 size: 20 residues. CDR3 protein: CATSRDFQREGRFEWDTQYF.

The chain is built from TRBV28 and TRBJ1-1; TCRdb indicates TRBD1, and absent DNA this call remains unverified. The CDR3 loop spans 14 amino acids. In germline, CDR1 is MDHEN, CDR2 SYDVKM. The CDR3: CASSRRQGPTEAFF.

The chain recombines TRBV28 with TRBJ2-1; TCRdb calls TRBD1, which cannot be checked without DNA. The CDR3 extends over 16 amino acids. Germline values: CDR1 MDHEN, CDR2 SYDVKM. The CDR3 spells CASSHRQGSVKGEQFF.

This chain connects TRBV12-3 or TRBV12-4 to TRBJ2-3. The CDR3 is made up of 15 amino acids. The CDR3 protein is CASSLAGSSTDTQYF.

The chain carries TRBV6-2 or TRBV6-3 and TRBJ2-7; TCRdb names TRBD1, which stays unverified in the absence of DNA. Per germline, CDR1 MNHEY and CDR2 SVGEGT. This CDR3 comprises 16 residues. CDR3 residues: CASSYRLTDSSYEQYF.

The chain joins TRBV7-7 to TRBJ1-5. The CDR3 is made up of 14 amino acids. Germline CDR1 is SSHAT and CDR2 is FNYEAQ (reference sequence). CDR3 amino acids: CASSLMLGNQPQHF.

CDR3 sequence: CASSFTSGGPLNEQFF. V is TRBV5-6 and J is TRBJ2-1; the TCRdb call, TRBD2, lacks DNA for checking. The length of the CDR3 is 16 residues. Per germline, CDR1 SGHDT and CDR2 YYEEEE. Variable domain in full (rest from reference TRBV5-6 and TRBJ2-1): DAGVTQSPTHLIKTRGQQVTLRCSPKSGHDTVSWYQQALGQGPQFIFQYYEEEERQRGNFPDRFSGHQFPNYSSELNVNALLLGDSALYLCASSFTSGGPLNEQFFGPGTRLTVL.

This chain joins TRBV19 and TRBJ1-1; TCRdb indicates TRBD1, and absent DNA this call remains unverified. This CDR3 has 17 residues. Per the germline V gene, CDR1 is LNHDA and CDR2 is SQIVND (reference sequence). The CDR3 sequence: CASSMPGSGALNTEAFF.

This chain connects TRBV29-1 to TRBJ2-2; TCRdb reports TRBD1, a call that lacks DNA to check it against. The CDR3 is 12 amino acids. Germline V lookup: CDR1 SQVTM, CDR2 ANQGSEA. CDR3 region: CSADGGGGELFF.

This chain's CDR3 is CASSPSQWTGSGTDTQYF. This sequence joins TRBV14 and TRBJ2-3; TCRdb's D gene call, TRBD1, goes unchecked for lack of DNA. Germline values: CDR1 SGHDN, CDR2 FVKESK. CDR3 size: 18 residues.

The V gene is TRBV20-1, the J gene TRBJ2-1; the TCRdb call, TRBD2, lacks DNA for checking. Germline V gene lookup returns CDR1 DFQATT and CDR2 SNEGSKA (reference sequence). The CDR3 is 18 amino acids. CDR3 sequence reads: CSARSLVLAGEVFNEQFF.

This sequence joins TRBV15 and TRBJ2-1; the D call of TRBD2 rests on TCRdb alone, since no DNA is present to check it. Germline V gene sequence: CDR1 LNHNV, CDR2 YYDKDF (reference sequence). The CDR3 is made up of 15 amino acids. Here the CDR3 reads CATSSHSGSRDEQFF.

V gene TRBV29-1 combines with J gene TRBJ2-1; the D call of TRBD2 rests on TCRdb alone, since no DNA is present to check it. The CDR3 sequence is 15 residues long. CDR1 and CDR2 from the germline V gene are SQVTM and ANQGSEA. CDR3 sequence: CSVDWATSGFNEQFF.

The rearrangement joins TRBV3-1 to TRBJ2-7; checking the TCRdb D call of TRBD1 is not possible without DNA. Germline CDR1 is LGHDT and CDR2 is YNNKEL (reference sequence). The CDR3 is 16 residues long. The CDR3 loop is CASSQGRDTFSYEQYF.

V usage is TRBV14 and J usage is TRBJ2-7. The CDR3 runs to 14 residues. Germline loops: CDR1 SGHDN, CDR2 FVKESK. The CDR3 here is CGSSQANRDYEQYF.

The chain couples TRBV12-5 to TRBJ2-1; the D call from TCRdb, TRBD2, cannot be confirmed without DNA. Per germline, CDR1 LGHNT and CDR2 FRNRAP. The CDR3 loop spans 14 amino acids. CDR3 residues: CASGLVGPYNEQFF. The full variable domain, rest sourced from reference TRBV12-5 and TRBJ2-1, is DARVTQTPRHKVTEMGQEVTMRCQPILGHNTVFWYRQTMMQGLELLAYFRNRAPLDDSGMPKDRFSAEMPDATLATLKIQPSEPRDSAVYFCASGLVGPYNEQFFGPGTRLTVL.

The V and J genes are TRBV28 and TRBJ2-2; TCRdb's D gene call, TRBD1, goes unchecked for lack of DNA. This CDR3 region has 14 residues. Looked up from germline, CDR1 is MDHEN and CDR2 is SYDVKM. The CDR3 reads CASSTLSGAGELFF. The entire variable domain, with the rest obtained from reference TRBV28 and TRBJ2-2, is as follows: DVKVTQSSRYLVKRTGEKVFLECVQDMDHENMFWYRQDPGLGLRLIYFSYDVKMKEKGDIPEGYSVSREKKERFSLILESASTNQTSMYLCASSTLSGAGELFFGEGSRLTVL.

The chain recombines TRBV19 with TRBJ2-7. Germline values: CDR1 LNHDA, CDR2 SQIVND (reference sequence). This CDR3 has 12 amino acids. CDR3 protein: CASTSGSYEQYF.

The chain carries TRBV7-9 and TRBJ2-7; TCRdb reports TRBD1, a call that lacks DNA to check it against. Germline-derived CDR1 and CDR2 are SEHNR and FQNEAQ (reference sequence). The CDR3 is made up of 13 amino acids. CDR3 loop: CASSETGSYEQYF.

The chain combines TRBV3-1 with TRBJ2-7; the TCRdb call, TRBD1, lacks DNA for checking. Germline V lookup: CDR1 LGHDT, CDR2 YNNKEL (reference sequence). CDR3 length: 15 amino acids. The CDR3 protein is CASSPDRVLSYEQYF.

The chain's CDR3 is CASSSGDSESEAFF. The rearrangement joins TRBV5-1 to TRBJ1-1; TCRdb calls TRBD1, which cannot be checked without DNA. Germline loops: CDR1 SGHRS, CDR2 YFSETQ. This CDR3 comprises 14 residues.

The chain recombines TRBV7-6 with TRBJ2-3; TCRdb returns TRBD2, unconfirmable since there is no DNA. The CDR3 contains 17 residues. CDR1 is SGHVS, CDR2 FNYEAQ, per germline. This chain's CDR3 is CASSPRTSGGDTDTQYF.

The chain is built from TRBV29-1 and TRBJ2-7. This CDR3 comprises 12 residues. Germline V lookup: CDR1 SQVTM, CDR2 ANQGSEA. The CDR3 sequence is CSVEDSLYEQYF.

The V call is TRBV5-5, the J call TRBJ2-7. The CDR3 runs to 11 residues. Germline V gives CDR1 SGHKS, CDR2 YYEKEE (reference sequence). CDR3 sequence reads: CASSFVHEQYF. Supplemented by reference TRBV5-5 and TRBJ2-7, the full variable domain reads DAGVTQSPTHLIKTRGQQVTLRCSPISGHKSVSWYQQVLGQGPQFIFQYYEKEERGRGNFPDRFSARQFPNYSSELNVNALLLGDSALYLCASSFVHEQYFGPGTRLTVT.

The chain recombines TRBV29-1 with TRBJ1-1. This CDR3 spans 16 amino acids. CDR1 SQVTM and CDR2 ANQGSEA come from the germline V gene. CDR3 sequence reads: CSVEDARGRADTEAFF.

The gene calls are TRBV25-1 and TRBJ2-7; absent DNA, TCRdb's TRBD1 call cannot be checked. The germline gives CDR1 MGHDK, CDR2 SYGVNS. The CDR3 runs 16 residues. The chain's CDR3 is CASSEWGGTDPYEQYF.